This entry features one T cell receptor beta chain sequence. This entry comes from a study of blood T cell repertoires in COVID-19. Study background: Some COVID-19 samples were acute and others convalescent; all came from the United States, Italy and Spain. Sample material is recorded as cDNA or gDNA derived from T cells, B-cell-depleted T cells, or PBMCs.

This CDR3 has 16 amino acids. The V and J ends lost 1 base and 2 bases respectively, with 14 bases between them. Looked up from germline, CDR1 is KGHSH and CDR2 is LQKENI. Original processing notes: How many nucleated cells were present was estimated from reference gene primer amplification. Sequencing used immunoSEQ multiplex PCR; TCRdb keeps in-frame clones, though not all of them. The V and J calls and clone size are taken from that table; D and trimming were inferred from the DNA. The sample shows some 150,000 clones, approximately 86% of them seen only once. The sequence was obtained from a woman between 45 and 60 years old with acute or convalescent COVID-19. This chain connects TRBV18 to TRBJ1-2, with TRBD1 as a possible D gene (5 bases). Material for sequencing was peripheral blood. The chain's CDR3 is CASSPRPGQPNYGYTF. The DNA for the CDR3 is TGTGCCAGCTCACCACGCCCCGGACAACCGAACTATGGCTACACCTTC.